The T cell receptor beta chain under discussion was sequenced for a study of blood T cell repertoires in COVID-19 (dated by TCRdb to 2018 to 2021). Some background on the complete study: Collaborator samples came from the United States, Italy and Spain and covered acute and convalescent phases of COVID-19. The material from the prospective study consisted of cDNA or gDNA derived from T cells, B-cell-depleted T cells, or PBMCs. Deeply sampled blood TCRbeta repertoires from subjects exposed to, actively infected with, or recovered from COVID-19 were included in the dataset. A freely available public database, intended as a resource for researchers studying the immune response to SARS-CoV-2, is where the repertoires were released. The samples were drawn from two sources: the first 160 participants of the ongoing ImmuneRACE study, and fewer than 1,500 subjects contributed by 6 global collaborators. Nearly every sample came with metadata listing a de-identified subject ID, COVID-19 status, age in years and sex. Where available, HLA class I and class II types were taken from metadata supplied by the sample provider and were not determined by assay-based typing. Study-wide findings and limitations: How much clinical and demographic metadata was included differed by source and by participant, and the metadata was provided uncurated.

Worth noting for this clone: Its cognate antigen has yet to be identified. No much larger clone exists at a distance of one base, and base qualities are not known.

The junction shows trimming of 4 bases on V and 7 bases on J, and the gene matches do not reach 9 bases of it. Including cysteine and phenylalanine, the CDR3 has 15 amino acids. Solely the CDR3 DNA is kept, with 45 bases framed from the first base. CDR1 and CDR2, looked up from the germline V gene, are SGHRS and YFSETQ. The immunoSEQ Assay, a bias-controlled multiplex PCR, was used to amplify TCRbeta CDR3 regions from genomic DNA. Per the source publication's procedure: The number of nucleated cells in each sample was estimated by amplification of reference gene primers within the assay. To quantify the absolute abundance of each unique TCRbeta CDR3 rearrangement, sequence reads were collapsed and filtered. For each sample, productive Simpson clonality was calculated by taking the square root of Simpson's diversity index across productive rearrangements. TCRdb stores this immuneACCESS table with in-frame sequences only. Part of the clones is absent; in the studies checked, under half of the shortfall reflects unresolved V genes, and no reason is known for the rest. V, J and clone size are taken as reported in that table, and D and trimming were inferred from the DNA itself. The sample table lists roughly 30,000 clones, 70% to 90% of them with a count of one. In total, the top ten clones hold roughly three fifths of the sample.

The collaborating institutions used their own protocols to collect whole blood in K2EDTA tubes. For TCRbeta analysis, collaborators shipped samples in one of three forms: frozen whole blood, isolated PBMCs, or DNA extracted from either of those sample types. Here the chain combines TRBV5-1 and TRBJ1-4; TRBD1 matches 8 bases in the middle. The sequenced sample consisted of peripheral blood. The receptor comes from a man between 65 and 79 years old with acute or convalescent COVID-19. This receptor has the CDR3 CASSIRDRSGEKLFF. DNA sequence: TGCGCCAGCAGCATAAGGGACAGGTCAGGTGAAAAACTGTTTTTT.